Below, 20 T cell receptor beta chains from the same sample are listed, as sequenced in a study of a mutant IDH1 vaccine in newly diagnosed glioma. Specified time point: week 35, safety follow-up. Alongside topical imiquimod, each dose of vaccine comprised 300 ug of mutant IDH1 20-mer peptide. The protocol was immunoSEQ multiplex PCR, while the TCRdb copy is restricted to in-frame clones and leaves out a portion. The sample lists some 58,000 clones; roughly 81% were seen once. The antigens of these receptors remain unknown. The specimen comprised PBMCs, sampled from a glioma patient whose treatment included an IDH1 peptide vaccine. Receptors originate from a man aged 40-50 years with glioma.

The chain links TRBV9 to TRBJ1-4, with a weak D call TRBD1 (5 bases). The CDR3 is made up of 14 amino acids. CDR1 and CDR2 (germline): SGDLS, YYNGEE. Trimming cost V 4 bases and J 4 bases, with 11 bases left between them. The CDR3 nucleotides read TGTGCCAGCAGCTCCGGAGGGGTTAATGAAAAACTGTTTTTT. Protein sequence: CASSSGGVNEKLFF.

The V gene is TRBV2, the J gene TRBJ1-1, with a tentative D call TRBD1 (6 bases). Germline V gene lookup returns CDR1 SNHLY and CDR2 FYNNEI. This CDR3 is built from 13 residues. Trimming took off 8 bases at V and 4 bases at J, with 14 bases between the two ends. The CDR3 reads CASSGTRATEAFF. CDR3 coding DNA: TGTGCCAGCTCCGGGACAAGGGCCACTGAAGCTTTCTTT.

This chain uses TRBV10-3 with TRBJ2-7, with 9 bases that match TRBD2. CDR1 is ENHRY and CDR2 is SYGVKD in the germline V gene. The CDR3 consists of 13 residues. With V trimmed by 6 bases and J by 6 bases, 6 bases remained unmatched. CDR3 nucleotide sequence: TGTGCCATCAGGGGGACTAGCAGGGGCGAGCAGTACTTC. As protein: CAIRGTSRGEQYF.

The V and J genes are TRBV4-2 and TRBJ2-2, with D possibly matching TRBD2 (5 bases). Germline V gene sequence: CDR1 LGHNA, CDR2 YNFKEQ. The CDR3 loop spans 15 amino acids. The ends were cut back, 2 bases at V and 2 bases at J, with 9 bases in the middle. The CDR3 loop reads CASSQPGFNTGELFF. DNA for the CDR3: TGTGCCAGCAGCCAACCGGGATTCAACACCGGGGAGCTGTTTTTT.

In this sample, this clone turned up once. The chain combines TRBV11-3 with TRBJ2-3; 10 nucleotides align to TRBD1. This CDR3 is built from 15 residues. Germline assignment: CDR1 SGHNT and CDR2 YENEEA. Germline trimming cut 5 bases from V and 4 bases from J; bases unmatched to any gene: 6. CDR3 in amino acids: CASSRGQGGADTQYF. CDR3 sequence (DNA): TGTGCCAGCAGCCGTGGACAGGGGGGCGCAGATACGCAGTATTTT. Variable domain in full (rest from reference TRBV11-3 and TRBJ2-3): EAGVVQSPRYKIIEKKQPVAFWCNPISGHNTLYWYLQNLGQGPELLIRYENEEAVDDSQLPKDRFSAERLKGVDSTLKIQPAELGDSAVYLCASSRGQGGADTQYFGPGTRLTVL.

V is TRBV13 and J is TRBJ2-1, with 15 bases lining up with TRBD2. The germline CDR1 and CDR2 sequences are PRHDT and FYEKMQ (reference sequence). The CDR3 loop spans 18 amino acids. V lost 2 bases and J lost 5; bases outside the gene matches: 7. This chain's CDR3 is CASSLTGLAGGPNNEQFF. CDR3 DNA sequence: TGTGCCAGCAGCTTAACAGGACTAGCGGGGGGGCCGAACAATGAGCAGTTCTTC.

The V and J genes are TRBV5-4 and TRBJ2-1; 9 nucleotides align to TRBD1. V was pared by 1 base and J by 8 bases, with 4 bases of the junction left unmatched. The germline gives CDR1 SGHNT, CDR2 YYREEE (reference sequence). The CDR3 sequence is 14 residues long. The CDR3 DNA reads as TGTGCCAGCAGCTTGCCAACAGGGGGCGATGAGCAGTTCTTC. This codes for CASSLPTGGDEQFF.

This chain links TRBV7-8 with TRBJ1-5; perhaps TRBD1 as D (6 bases). The CDR3 spans 14 residues. Germline V gene sequence: CDR1 SGHVS, CDR2 FQNEAQ. V was trimmed by 1 base and J by 4 bases, leaving 8 bases between them. The CDR3 nucleotides are TGTGCCAGCAGCTTAGTGCAGGGGAATCAGCCCCAGCATTTT. Translated, it gives CASSLVQGNQPQHF.

The chain links TRBV2 to TRBJ2-7, with TRBD1 as a possible D gene (6 bases). The V gene's germline CDR1 is SNHLY and CDR2 FYNNEI. The CDR3 loop spans 12 amino acids. With 7 bases removed from V and 2 bases from J, the gap between germline ends came to 9 bases. Here the CDR3 reads CASTWGPYEQYF. The CDR3 bases are TGTGCCAGCACGTGGGGGCCCTACGAGCAGTACTTC.

This clone showed up just once. This rearrangement joins TRBV10-3 to TRBJ2-7; 8 bases match TRBD1. The CDR3 runs to 15 residues. With V trimmed by 4 bases and J by 0 bases, 5 bases remained unmatched. CDR1 ENHRY and CDR2 SYGVKD come from the germline V gene. Here the CDR3 reads CAISGRDRSSYEQYF. The DNA for the CDR3 is TGTGCCATCAGTGGCCGGGACAGGAGCTCCTACGAGCAGTACTTC.

This clone came up a few times. The CDR3, as DNA: TGCGCCAGCAGCTTGGATGAGGGTAGAGAGACCCAGTACTTC. Residues: CASSLDEGRETQYF. V and J are TRBV5-1 and TRBJ2-5; D perhaps matches TRBD2 (5 bases). CDR3 size: 14 residues. Trimming removed 0 bases from V and 4 bases from J, with 10 bases in between. Germline V gene sequence: CDR1 SGHRS, CDR2 YFSETQ.

In this sample, this clone is medium-sized. J is TRBJ2-1 and V is TRBV30; TRBD1 matches 9 bases. The CDR3 consists of 14 residues. V lost 7 bases and J lost 3; bases outside the gene matches: 7. The germline V gene encodes CDR1 GTSNPN and CDR2 SVGIG (reference sequence). The CDR3 DNA reads as TGTGCCTTTCTCAAGACAGGGGGCTACAATGAGCAGTTCTTC. It yields the protein CAFLKTGGYNEQFF.

This rearrangement joins TRBV14 to TRBJ2-1, with TRBD2 identical over 12 bases. There are 17 residues in the CDR3. After removal of 3 bases from V and 6 bases from J, the junction contained 9 bases not matched to a gene. The germline V gene encodes CDR1 SGHDN and CDR2 FVKESK. The CDR3 nucleotides are TGTGCCAGCAGCCACCGGGGCAGGGGACTAGCGGGCAATGAGCAGTTCTTC. Its translation is CASSHRGRGLAGNEQFF. The whole variable domain, filled in from reference TRBV14 and TRBJ2-1, reads EAGVTQFPSHSVIEKGQTVTLRCDPISGHDNLYWYRRVMGKEIKFLLHFVKESKQDESGMPNNRFLAERTGGTYSTLKVQPAELEDSGVYFCASSHRGRGLAGNEQFFGPGTRLTVL.

V is TRBV28 and J is TRBJ1-5, with D maybe TRBD1 (6 bases). The CDR3 covers 14 residues. Looked up from germline, CDR1 is MDHEN and CDR2 is SYDVKM. V lost 6 bases, J lost 2 bases, and 11 bases lay in between. For the CDR3, the DNA is TGTGCCAGCAGCCACAGGGTGGGCAATCAGCCCCAGCATTTT. This encodes CASSHRVGNQPQHF.

The chain has TRBV9 and TRBJ1-1, with TRBD1 matching over 10 bases. Trimming removed 4 bases from V and 5 bases from J; junction bases left unmatched: 8. CDR3 length equals 15 residues. Germline CDR1 is SGDLS and CDR2 is YYNGEE. The CDR3 DNA sequence: TGTGCCAGCAGCCCAAGACAGGGGGCAGCGACTGAAGCTTTCTTT. Amino acid sequence: CASSPRQGAATEAFF.

The rearrangement joins TRBV2 to TRBJ1-1; no definite D call. The V end lost 3 bases, the J end lost 1 base, and 9 bases lay between the germline ends. CDR1 is SNHLY, CDR2 FYNNEI, per germline. There are 14 residues in the CDR3. The CDR3 spells CASSESDRNTEAFF. CDR3 DNA: TGTGCCAGCAGTGAGTCTGACCGGAACACTGAAGCTTTCTTT.

This clone was found a few times. The chain carries TRBV19 and TRBJ1-6; a weak D match, TRBD1 (6 bases). This CDR3 has 16 amino acids. V shed 3 bases and J shed 9 bases, with 18 bases lying between them. The V gene's germline CDR1 is LNHDA and CDR2 SQIVND (reference sequence). The CDR3, as DNA: TGTGCCAGTAGTATCCGAACAGGGAGGTTTGGTTCACCCCTCCACTTT. It specifies CASSIRTGRFGSPLHF.

J is TRBJ2-2 and V is TRBV2; a weak D match, TRBD2 (5 bases). From germline, CDR1 is SNHLY and CDR2 FYNNEI. The germline V and J ends were trimmed by 1 base and 7 bases, with 10 bases remaining between them. The CDR3 length is 14 residues. The CDR3 coding sequence is TGTGCCAGCAGTGAAGGAGGGCCGGACGGGGAGCTGTTTTTT. It translates to CASSEGGPDGELFF.

This clone was counted between two and nine times. The rearrangement joins TRBV15 to TRBJ1-1; tentatively, D is TRBD1 (6 bases). This CDR3 is built from 15 residues. Trimming removed 4 bases at V and 4 bases at J, with 16 bases between. Germline CDR1 reads LNHNV; CDR2 reads YYDKDF (reference sequence). The CDR3 is CATSTSHLRGTEAFF. The CDR3 DNA reads TGTGCCACCAGCACTAGTCACCTCAGGGGCACTGAAGCTTTCTTT. The full variable domain, rest sourced from reference TRBV15 and TRBJ1-1, is DAMVIQNPRYQVTQFGKPVTLSCSQTLNHNVMYWYQQKSSQAPKLLFHYYDKDFNNEADTPDNFQSRRPNTSFCFLDIRSPGLGDTAMYLCATSTSHLRGTEAFFGQGTRLTVV.

The V call is TRBV18, the J call TRBJ2-6; TRBD2 is a possible D gene (7 bases). Trimming shortened V by 2 bases and J by 2 bases, and 10 bases separated the two germline ends. This CDR3 region has 16 residues. The germline V gene encodes CDR1 KGHSH and CDR2 LQKENI. CDR3 residues: CASSPTGGPGANVLTF. CDR3 coding DNA: TGTGCCAGCTCACCAACGGGGGGCCCTGGGGCCAACGTCCTGACTTTC.